The 16 T cell receptor beta chains given below trace back to one sample, sequenced in a study of blood T cell repertoires in COVID-19. Libraries were prepared by immunoSEQ multiplex PCR; TCRdb keeps only in-frame clonotypes and omits some of them. The repertoire holds a few hundred thousand clones, 86% seen once, with around 10% in the top ten. Sample: peripheral blood. All receptors derive from a man aged 35-49 years who had recovered from COVID-19.

This chain joins TRBV6-5 and TRBJ2-3; 7 bases line up with TRBD2. V lost 6 bases to trimming and J lost 2 bases; unmatched junction nucleotides: 5. Germline CDR1 MNHEY, CDR2 SVGAGI. This CDR3 region has 14 residues. Written as DNA, the CDR3 is TGTGCCAGCAGGGGGACTACCCACACAGATACGCAGTATTTT. It specifies CASRGTTHTDTQYF.

The chain joins TRBV11-2 to TRBJ1-1; maybe TRBD1 (6 bases). CDR3 length: 12 amino acids. Germline values: CDR1 SGHAT, CDR2 FQNNGV. V was shortened by 6 bases and J by 8 bases, with 13 bases between the two germline ends. In nucleotides, the CDR3 is TGTGCCAGCAGTCGCGGGGGGCCAGAAGCTTTCTTT. Translated, it gives CASSRGGPEAFF. Drawing the rest from reference TRBV11-2 and TRBJ1-1, the complete variable domain is EAGVAQSPRYKIIEKRQSVAFWCNPISGHATLYWYQQILGQGPKLLIQFQNNGVVDDSQLPKDRFSAERLKGVDSTLKIQPAKLEDSAVYLCASSRGGPEAFFGQGTRLTVV.

The chain links TRBV3-1 (or the pseudogene TRBV3-2) to TRBJ2-1; the D is unclear. The ends were cut back, 4 bases at V and 4 bases at J, with 8 bases in the middle. Germline lookup yields CDR1 LGHDT and CDR2 YNNKEL (reference sequence). The CDR3 covers 13 residues. The CDR3 region is CASSPSTYNEQFF. CDR3 in DNA: TGTGCCAGCAGCCCTTCGACTTACAATGAGCAGTTCTTC.

This chain links TRBV7-8 with TRBJ2-3; a possible D gene is TRBD2 (6 bases). CDR1 and CDR2 from the germline V gene are SGHVS and FQNEAQ. The V gene lost 3 bases and the J gene lost 2 bases, with 9 bases spanning the gap. The CDR3 totals 14 residues. DNA for the CDR3: TGTGCCAGCAGCTTTAGCGGAGACACAGATACGCAGTATTTT. This encodes CASSFSGDTDTQYF.

This clone came up once. The rearrangement links TRBV27 to TRBJ2-1; 16 nucleotides match TRBD2. Germline lookup yields CDR1 MNHEY and CDR2 SMNVEV (reference sequence). The ends lost 5 bases at V and 9 bases at J; junction bases unmatched: 16. The CDR3 sequence is 19 residues long. The CDR3 sequence is CASSPLSVGTSGGAGEQFF. In DNA form, the CDR3 reads TGTGCCAGCAGTCCGCTCTCCGTAGGGACTAGCGGGGGGGCTGGTGAGCAGTTCTTC.

The chain has TRBV18 and TRBJ1-1; D is perhaps TRBD1 (6 bases). The CDR3 runs 15 residues. Trimming took 0 bases from V and 5 from J, leaving 13 bases between them. CDR1 and CDR2 from the germline V gene are KGHSH and LQKENI. This chain's CDR3 is CASSPPAGVGTEAFF. As DNA, the CDR3 is TGTGCCAGCTCACCACCGGCAGGGGTGGGGACTGAAGCTTTCTTT.

V is TRBV7-7 and J is TRBJ2-3; 7 bases align to TRBD2. Per germline, CDR1 SSHAT and CDR2 FNYEAQ (reference sequence). CDR3 length equals 15 residues. V lost 5 bases and J lost 0; bases outside the gene matches: 5. The CDR3: CASSRGTTSTDTQYF. CDR3 sequence (DNA): TGTGCCAGCAGCCGCGGGACTACTAGCACAGATACGCAGTATTTT.

J is TRBJ2-2 and V is TRBV6-2 or TRBV6-3; 11 bases are a match to TRBD2. After removal of 0 bases from V and 5 bases from J, the junction contained 5 bases not matched to a gene. The CDR3 runs 17 residues. Germline values: CDR1 MNHEY, CDR2 SVGEGT. The CDR3 loop reads CASSYSILAGVTGELFF. CDR3 in DNA: TGTGCCAGCAGTTACTCAATACTAGCGGGAGTTACCGGGGAGCTGTTTTTT.

The chain has TRBV2 and TRBJ2-1, with D possibly TRBD2 on 5 matching bases. With 3 bases removed from V and 9 bases from J, the gap between germline ends came to 9 bases. There are 12 residues in the CDR3. Germline values: CDR1 SNHLY, CDR2 FYNNEI. CDR3 sequence reads: CASSELGAEQFF. The CDR3 DNA reads as TGTGCCAGCAGTGAGTTGGGAGCTGAGCAGTTCTTC.

This clone has only a few counts. The V gene is TRBV5-1, the J gene TRBJ2-7; the match to TRBD1 covers 7 bases. The V gene end was trimmed by 0 bases and the J gene end by 0 bases; junction bases not matched to a gene: 6. Germline-derived CDR1 and CDR2 are SGHRS and YFSETQ. This CDR3 spans 16 amino acids. DNA for the CDR3: TGCGCCAGCAGCTTGGCCCCGACAGGGACCTCCTACGAGCAGTACTTC. It codes for CASSLAPTGTSYEQYF. Filled out from reference TRBV5-1 and TRBJ2-7, the complete variable domain reads KAGVTQTPRYLIKTRGQQVTLSCSPISGHRSVSWYQQTPGQGLQFLFEYFSETQRNKGNFPGRFSGRQFSNSRSEMNVSTLELGDSALYLCASSLAPTGTSYEQYFGPGTRLTVT.

The chain carries TRBV12-3 or TRBV12-4 and TRBJ1-2; 8 bases line up with TRBD1. V was pared by 7 bases and J by 8 bases, with 9 bases of the junction left unmatched. This CDR3 region has 13 residues. As DNA, the CDR3 is TGTGCCAGCAACGTTGACAGGGGCTCGGGCTACACCTTC. Its translation is CASNVDRGSGYTF.

This clone has a single count. The chain has TRBV4-1 and TRBJ2-7; TRBD2 matches at 9 bases. The CDR3 totals 14 residues. CDR1 MGHRA and CDR2 YSYEKL come from the germline V gene. The V gene end was trimmed by 0 bases and the J gene end by 6 bases; junction bases not matched to a gene: 3. Written as DNA, the CDR3 is TGCGCCAGCAGCCAAGAGGCGGGAGGGCGCGAGCAGTACTTC. Translated, it gives CASSQEAGGREQYF.

J is TRBJ1-5 and V is TRBV4-2; 7 bases align to TRBD1. The V gene's germline CDR1 is LGHNA and CDR2 YNFKEQ. This CDR3 spans 14 amino acids. Trimming took 4 bases from V and 2 from J; bases not matched to a gene: 2. CDR3 sequence reads: CASSPGQGNQPQHF. CDR3 DNA: TGTGCCAGCAGCCCAGGACAGGGCAATCAGCCCCAGCATTTT.

The chain is built from TRBV12-3 or TRBV12-4 and TRBJ1-2; 7 bases map to TRBD1. This CDR3 spans 13 amino acids. V gave up 6 bases and J gave up 4 bases; unmatched junction bases: 5. This chain's CDR3 is CASRNRGPYGYTF. The CDR3 DNA reads as TGTGCCAGCAGAAACAGGGGACCCTATGGCTACACCTTC.

V usage is TRBV6-5 and J usage is TRBJ2-7; D is possibly TRBD2 (7 bases). Germline assignment: CDR1 MNHEY and CDR2 SVGAGI. V shed 0 bases and J shed 6 bases, with 9 bases lying between them. This CDR3 is 13 amino acids long. CDR3 DNA sequence: TGTGCCAGCAGTTACTCTAGGGGGGGCGAGCAGTACTTC. This encodes CASSYSRGGEQYF.

This chain joins TRBV29-1 and TRBJ1-1; 11 positions agree with TRBD1. There are 15 residues in the CDR3. CDR1 is SQVTM, CDR2 ANQGSEA, per germline. As DNA, the CDR3 is TGCAGGGCAGGCAATGGACAGGGGGCTGCCACTGAAGCTTTCTTT. This translates into CRAGNGQGAATEAFF.